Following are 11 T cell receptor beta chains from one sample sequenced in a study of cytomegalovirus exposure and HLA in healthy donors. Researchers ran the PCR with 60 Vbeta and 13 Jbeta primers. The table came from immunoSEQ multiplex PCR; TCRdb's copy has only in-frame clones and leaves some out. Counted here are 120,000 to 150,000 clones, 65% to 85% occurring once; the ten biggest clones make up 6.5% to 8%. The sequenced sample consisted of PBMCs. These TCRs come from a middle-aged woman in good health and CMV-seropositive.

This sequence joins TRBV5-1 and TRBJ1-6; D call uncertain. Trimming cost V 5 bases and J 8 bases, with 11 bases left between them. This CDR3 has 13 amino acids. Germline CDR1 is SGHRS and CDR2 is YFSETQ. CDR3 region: CASRGREDSPLHF. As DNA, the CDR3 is TGCGCCAGCAGGGGGAGGGAAGATTCACCCCTCCACTTT.

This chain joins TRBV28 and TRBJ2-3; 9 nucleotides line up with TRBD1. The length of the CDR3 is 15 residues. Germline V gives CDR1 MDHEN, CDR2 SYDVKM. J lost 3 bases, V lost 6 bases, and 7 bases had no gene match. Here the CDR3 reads CASRPPGQGTDTQYF. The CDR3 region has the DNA TGTGCCAGCAGACCCCCGGGACAGGGTACAGATACGCAGTATTTT.

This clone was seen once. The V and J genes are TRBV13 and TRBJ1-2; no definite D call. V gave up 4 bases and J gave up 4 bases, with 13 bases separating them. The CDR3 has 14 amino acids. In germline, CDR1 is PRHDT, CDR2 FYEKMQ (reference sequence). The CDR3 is CASSSLQVSYGYTF. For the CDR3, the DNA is TGTGCCAGCAGCTCTCTCCAGGTTAGCTATGGCTACACCTTC. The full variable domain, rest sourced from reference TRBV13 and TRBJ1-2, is AAGVIQSPRHLIKEKRETATLKCYPIPRHDTVYWYQQGPGQDPQFLISFYEKMQSDKGSIPDRFSAQQFSDYHSELNMSSLELGDSALYFCASSSLQVSYGYTFGSGTRLTVV.

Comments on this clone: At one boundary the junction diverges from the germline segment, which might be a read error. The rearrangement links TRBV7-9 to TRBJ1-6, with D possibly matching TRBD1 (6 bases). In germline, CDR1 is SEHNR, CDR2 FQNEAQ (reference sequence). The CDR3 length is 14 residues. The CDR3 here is CSSSLETGGSPLHF. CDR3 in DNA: TGTTCCAGCAGCTTAGAGACAGGAGGATCACCCCTCCACTTT. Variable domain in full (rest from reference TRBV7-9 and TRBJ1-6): DTGVSQNPRHKITKRGQNVTFRCDPISEHNRLYWYRQTLGQGPEFLTYFQNEAQLEKSRLLSDRFSAERPKGSFSTLEIQRTEQGDSAMYLCSSSLETGGSPLHFGNGTRLTVT.

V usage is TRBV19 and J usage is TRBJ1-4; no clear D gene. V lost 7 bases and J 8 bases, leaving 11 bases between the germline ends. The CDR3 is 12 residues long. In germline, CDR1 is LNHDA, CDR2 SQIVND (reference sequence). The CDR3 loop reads CASTGSREKLFF. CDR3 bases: TGTGCCAGTACCGGCTCGCGGGAAAAACTGTTTTTT.

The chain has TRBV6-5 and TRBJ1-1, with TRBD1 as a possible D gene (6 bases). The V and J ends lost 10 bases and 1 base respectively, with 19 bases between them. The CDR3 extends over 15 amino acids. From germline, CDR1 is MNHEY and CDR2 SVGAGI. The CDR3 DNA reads TGTGCCACCATCCGGGGTTCACAGGGGAACACTGAAGCTTTCTTT. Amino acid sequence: CATIRGSQGNTEAFF.

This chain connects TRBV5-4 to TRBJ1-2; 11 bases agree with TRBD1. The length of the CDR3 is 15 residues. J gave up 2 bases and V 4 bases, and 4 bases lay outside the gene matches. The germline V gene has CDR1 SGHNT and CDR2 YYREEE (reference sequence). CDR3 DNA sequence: TGTGCCAGCAGCCCGGGGGACAGGGGGAACTATGGCTACACCTTC. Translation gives CASSPGDRGNYGYTF.

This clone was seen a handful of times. DNA for the CDR3: TGTGCCAGTAGTAGAGGACAGGGACCCTCTGGAAACACCATATATTTT. Translation gives CASSRGQGPSGNTIYF. The V call is TRBV19, the J call TRBJ1-3; 8 bases are shared with TRBD1. This CDR3 region has 16 residues. Germline CDR1 and CDR2: LNHDA and SQIVND (reference sequence). J lost 0 bases, V lost 4 bases, and 5 bases had no gene match.

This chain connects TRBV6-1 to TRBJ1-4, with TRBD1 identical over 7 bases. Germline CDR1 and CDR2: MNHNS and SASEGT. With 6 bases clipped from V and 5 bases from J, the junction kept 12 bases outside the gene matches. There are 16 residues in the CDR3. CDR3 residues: CASSEKPGGQNEKLFF. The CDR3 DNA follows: TGTGCCAGCAGCGAAAAACCAGGGGGGCAAAATGAAAAACTGTTTTTT.

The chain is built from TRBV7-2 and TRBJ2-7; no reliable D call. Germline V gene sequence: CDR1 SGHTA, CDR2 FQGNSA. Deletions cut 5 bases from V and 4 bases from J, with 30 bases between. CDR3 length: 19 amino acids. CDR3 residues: CASSRLAPGPASTIYEQYF. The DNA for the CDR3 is TGTGCCAGCAGCCGCCTCGCACCTGGGCCAGCCTCAACAATATACGAGCAGTACTTC. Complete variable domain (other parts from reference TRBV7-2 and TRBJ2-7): GAGVSQSPSNKVTEKGKDVELRCDPISGHTALYWYRQSLGQGLEFLIYFQGNSAPDKSGLPSDRFSAERTGGSVSTLTIQRTQQEDSAVYLCASSRLAPGPASTIYEQYFGPGTRLTVT.

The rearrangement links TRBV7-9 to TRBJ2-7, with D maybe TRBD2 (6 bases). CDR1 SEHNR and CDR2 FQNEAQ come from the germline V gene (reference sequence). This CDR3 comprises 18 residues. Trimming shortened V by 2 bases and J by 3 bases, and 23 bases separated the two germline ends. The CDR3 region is CASSLYPPRDSTLYEQYF. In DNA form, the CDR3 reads TGTGCCAGCAGCTTATACCCCCCTCGGGACTCCACCCTCTACGAGCAGTACTTC.